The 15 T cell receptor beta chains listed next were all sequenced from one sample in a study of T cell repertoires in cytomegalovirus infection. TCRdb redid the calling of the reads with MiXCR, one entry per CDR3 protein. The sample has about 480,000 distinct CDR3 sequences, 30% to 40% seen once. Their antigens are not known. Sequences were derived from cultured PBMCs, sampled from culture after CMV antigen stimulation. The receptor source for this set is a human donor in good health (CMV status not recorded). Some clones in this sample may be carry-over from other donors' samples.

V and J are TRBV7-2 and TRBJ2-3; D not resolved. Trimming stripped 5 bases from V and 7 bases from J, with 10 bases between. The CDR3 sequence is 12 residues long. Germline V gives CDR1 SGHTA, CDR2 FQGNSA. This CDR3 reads CASSPVTYTQYF. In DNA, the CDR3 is TGTGCCAGCAGCCCGGTGACGTATACGCAGTATTTT.

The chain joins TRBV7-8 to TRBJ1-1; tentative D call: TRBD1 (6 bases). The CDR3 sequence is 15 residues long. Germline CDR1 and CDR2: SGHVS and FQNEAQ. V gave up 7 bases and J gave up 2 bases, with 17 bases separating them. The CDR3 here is CASTEMVGANTEAFF. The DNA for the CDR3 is TGTGCCAGCACCGAGATGGTGGGGGCTAACACTGAAGCTTTCTTT.

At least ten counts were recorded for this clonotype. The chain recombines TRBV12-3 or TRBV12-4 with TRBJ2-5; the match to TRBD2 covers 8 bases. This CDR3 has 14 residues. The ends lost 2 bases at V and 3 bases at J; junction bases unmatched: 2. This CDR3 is CASSLTSGKETQYF. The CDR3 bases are TGTGCCAGCAGTTTAACTAGCGGTAAAGAGACCCAGTACTTC.

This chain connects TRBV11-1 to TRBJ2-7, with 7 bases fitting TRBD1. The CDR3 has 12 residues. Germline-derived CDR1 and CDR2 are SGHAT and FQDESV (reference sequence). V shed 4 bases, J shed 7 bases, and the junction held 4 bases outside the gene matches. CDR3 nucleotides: TGTGCCAGCAGCTCAGGGGACAGAGAGCAGTACTTC. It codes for CASSSGDREQYF.

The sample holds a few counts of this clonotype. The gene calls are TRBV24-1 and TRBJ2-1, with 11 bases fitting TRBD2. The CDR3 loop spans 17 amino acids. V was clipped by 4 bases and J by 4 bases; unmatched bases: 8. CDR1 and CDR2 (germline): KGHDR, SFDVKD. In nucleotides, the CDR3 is TGTGCCACCAGTGACTTACCTCTAGCGGGAGGTTACAATGAGCAGTTCTTC. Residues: CATSDLPLAGGYNEQFF.

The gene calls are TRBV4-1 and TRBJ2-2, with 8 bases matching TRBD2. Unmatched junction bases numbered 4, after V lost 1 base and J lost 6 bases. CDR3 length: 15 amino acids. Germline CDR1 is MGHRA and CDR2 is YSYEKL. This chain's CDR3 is CASSQAGGPAGELFF. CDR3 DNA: TGCGCCAGCAGCCAAGCGGGAGGGCCTGCCGGGGAGCTGTTTTTT.

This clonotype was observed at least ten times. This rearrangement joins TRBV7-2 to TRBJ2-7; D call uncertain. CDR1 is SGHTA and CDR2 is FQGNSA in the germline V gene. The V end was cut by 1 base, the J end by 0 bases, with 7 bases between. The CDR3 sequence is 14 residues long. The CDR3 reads CASSLGLSSYEQYF. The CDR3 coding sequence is TGTGCCAGCAGCTTAGGGTTGAGCTCCTACGAGCAGTACTTC.

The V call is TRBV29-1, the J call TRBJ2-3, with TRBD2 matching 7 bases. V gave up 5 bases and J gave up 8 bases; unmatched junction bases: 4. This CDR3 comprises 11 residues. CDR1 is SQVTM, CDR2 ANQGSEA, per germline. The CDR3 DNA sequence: TGCAGCGTTTGGGGGGAGGGTACGCAGTATTTT. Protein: CSVWGEGTQYF.

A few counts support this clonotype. The CDR3 DNA reads TGTGCCAGTAGTATAGAAGACTGGGGCCAAGGGGCACCCCAGCATTTT. Residues: CASSIEDWGQGAPQHF. V gene TRBV19 combines with J gene TRBJ1-5; D perhaps matches TRBD1 (5 bases). The V and J ends lost 0 bases and 10 bases respectively, with 19 bases between them. Germline CDR1 reads LNHDA; CDR2 reads SQIVND (reference sequence). This CDR3 comprises 16 residues.

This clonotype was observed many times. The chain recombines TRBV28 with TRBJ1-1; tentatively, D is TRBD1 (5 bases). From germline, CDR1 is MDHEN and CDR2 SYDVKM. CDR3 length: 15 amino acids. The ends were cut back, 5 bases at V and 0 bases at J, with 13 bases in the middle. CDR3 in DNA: TGTGCCAGCAGTCTCCAGACAGTTATGAACACTGAAGCTTTCTTT. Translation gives CASSLQTVMNTEAFF. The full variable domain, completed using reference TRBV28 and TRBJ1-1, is DVKVTQSSRYLVKRTGEKVFLECVQDMDHENMFWYRQDPGLGLRLIYFSYDVKMKEKGDIPEGYSVSREKKERFSLILESASTNQTSMYLCASSLQTVMNTEAFFGQGTRLTVV.

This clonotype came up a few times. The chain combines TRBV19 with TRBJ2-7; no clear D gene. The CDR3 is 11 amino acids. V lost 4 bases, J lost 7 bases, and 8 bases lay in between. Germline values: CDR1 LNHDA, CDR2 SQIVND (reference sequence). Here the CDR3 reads CASSTLQEQYF. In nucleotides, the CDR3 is TGTGCCAGTAGTACTCTTCAGGAGCAGTACTTC.

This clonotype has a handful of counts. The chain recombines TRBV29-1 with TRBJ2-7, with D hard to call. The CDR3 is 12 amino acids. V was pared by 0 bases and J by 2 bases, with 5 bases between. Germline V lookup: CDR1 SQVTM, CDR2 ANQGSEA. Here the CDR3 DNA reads TGCAGCGTTGAAGACAGGACCTACGAGCAGTACTTC. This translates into CSVEDRTYEQYF.

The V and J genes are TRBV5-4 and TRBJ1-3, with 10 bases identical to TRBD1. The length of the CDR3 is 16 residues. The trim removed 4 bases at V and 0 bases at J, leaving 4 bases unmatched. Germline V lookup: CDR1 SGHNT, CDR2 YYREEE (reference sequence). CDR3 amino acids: CASSRGQGISGNTIYF. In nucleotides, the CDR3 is TGTGCCAGCAGCCGGGGACAGGGGATCTCTGGAAACACCATATATTTT.

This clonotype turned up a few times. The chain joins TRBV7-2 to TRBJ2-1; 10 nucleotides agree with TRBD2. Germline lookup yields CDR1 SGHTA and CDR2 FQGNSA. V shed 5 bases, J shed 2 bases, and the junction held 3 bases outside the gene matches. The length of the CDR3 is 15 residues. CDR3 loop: CASSEGTSAYNEQFF. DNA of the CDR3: TGTGCCAGCAGCGAGGGGACTAGCGCCTACAATGAGCAGTTCTTC.

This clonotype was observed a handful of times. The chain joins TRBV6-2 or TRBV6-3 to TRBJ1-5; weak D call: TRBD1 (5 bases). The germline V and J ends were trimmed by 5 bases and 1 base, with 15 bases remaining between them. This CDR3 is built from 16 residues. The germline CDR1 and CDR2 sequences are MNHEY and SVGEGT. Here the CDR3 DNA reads TGTGCCAGCAGTGAAAGGCAGGGTGGAAGCAATCAGCCCCAGCATTTT. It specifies CASSERQGGSNQPQHF.